One T cell receptor beta chain is described in this entry. This entry is derived from a study of blood T cell repertoires in COVID-19. The germline CDR1 and CDR2 sequences are LNHDA and SQIVND (reference sequence). V lost 6 bases to trimming and J lost 4 bases; unmatched junction nucleotides: 10. This CDR3 region has 15 residues. How the authors handled the data: Nucleated cell counts were estimated from reference gene primer amplification. Assay used: immunoSEQ multiplex PCR; TCRdb lists only in-frame clones, some missing. The V and J calls and clone size are taken from that table; D and trimming were inferred from the DNA. The data show about 280,000 clones, 86% seen once.

The sequence came from a woman between 25 and 40 years old with active or convalescent COVID-19. Sequenced material: peripheral blood. The rearrangement links TRBV19 to TRBJ2-7, with 9 bases that match TRBD1. The CDR3 DNA sequence: TGTGCCAGTAGAGACACGGGACAGGGCTCGTACGAGCAGTACTTC. It is translated as CASRDTGQGSYEQYF.